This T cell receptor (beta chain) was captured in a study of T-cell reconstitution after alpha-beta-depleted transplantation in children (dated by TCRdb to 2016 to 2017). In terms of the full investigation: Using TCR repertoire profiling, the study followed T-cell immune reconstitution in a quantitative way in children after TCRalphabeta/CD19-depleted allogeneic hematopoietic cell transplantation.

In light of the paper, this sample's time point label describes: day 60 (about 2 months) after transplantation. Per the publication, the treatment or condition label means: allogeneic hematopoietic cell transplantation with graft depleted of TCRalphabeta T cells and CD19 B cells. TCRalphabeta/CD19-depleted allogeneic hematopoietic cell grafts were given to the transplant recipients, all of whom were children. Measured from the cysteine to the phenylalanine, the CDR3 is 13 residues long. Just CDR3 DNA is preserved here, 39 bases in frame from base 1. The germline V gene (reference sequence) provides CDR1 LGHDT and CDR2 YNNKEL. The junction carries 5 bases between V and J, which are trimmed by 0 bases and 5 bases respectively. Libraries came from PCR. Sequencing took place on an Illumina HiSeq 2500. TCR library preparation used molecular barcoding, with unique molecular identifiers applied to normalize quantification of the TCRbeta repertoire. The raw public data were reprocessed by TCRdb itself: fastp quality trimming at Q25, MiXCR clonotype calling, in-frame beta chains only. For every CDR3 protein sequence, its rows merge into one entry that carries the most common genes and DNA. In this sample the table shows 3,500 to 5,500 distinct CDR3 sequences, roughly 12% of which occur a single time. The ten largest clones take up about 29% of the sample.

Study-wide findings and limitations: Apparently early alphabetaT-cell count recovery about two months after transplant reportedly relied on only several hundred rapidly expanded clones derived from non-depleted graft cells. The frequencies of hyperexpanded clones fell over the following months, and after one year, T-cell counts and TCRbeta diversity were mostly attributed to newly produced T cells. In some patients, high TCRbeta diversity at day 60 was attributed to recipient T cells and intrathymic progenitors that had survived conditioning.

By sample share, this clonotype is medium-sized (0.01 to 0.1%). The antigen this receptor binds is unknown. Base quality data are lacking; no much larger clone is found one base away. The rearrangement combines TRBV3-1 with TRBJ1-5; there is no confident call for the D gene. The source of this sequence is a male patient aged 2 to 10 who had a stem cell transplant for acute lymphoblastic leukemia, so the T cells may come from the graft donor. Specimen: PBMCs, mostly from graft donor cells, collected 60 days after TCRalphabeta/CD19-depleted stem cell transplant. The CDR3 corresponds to CASSQEWDQPQHF. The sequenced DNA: TGTGCCAGCAGCCAAGAGTGGGATCAGCCCCAGCATTTT.